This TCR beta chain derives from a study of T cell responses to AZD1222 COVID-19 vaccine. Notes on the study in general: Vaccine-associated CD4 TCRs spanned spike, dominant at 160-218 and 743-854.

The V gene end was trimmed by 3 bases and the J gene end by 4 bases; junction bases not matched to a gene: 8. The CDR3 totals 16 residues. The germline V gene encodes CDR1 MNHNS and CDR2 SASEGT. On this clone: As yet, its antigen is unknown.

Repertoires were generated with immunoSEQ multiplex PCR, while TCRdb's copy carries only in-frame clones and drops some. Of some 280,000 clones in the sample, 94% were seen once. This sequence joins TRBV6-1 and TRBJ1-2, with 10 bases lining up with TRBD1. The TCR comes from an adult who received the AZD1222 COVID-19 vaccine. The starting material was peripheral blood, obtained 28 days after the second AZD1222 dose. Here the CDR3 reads CASSDIRDRGSYGYTF. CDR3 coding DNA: TGTGCCAGCAGTGATATCCGGGACAGGGGCAGCTATGGCTACACCTTC.